Following are 30 T cell receptor beta chains from one sample sequenced in a study of OX40 agonist ivuxolimab in advanced cancers. Repertoires were generated with immunoSEQ multiplex PCR, while TCRdb's copy carries only in-frame clones and drops some. The sample carries around 53,000 clones, over 90% recorded once. Sample: CD4+ or CD8+ T cells sorted from blood, taken in a trial of the OX40 agonist ivuxolimab. The source of these receptors is an adult with an advanced solid tumor such as melanoma, head and neck, liver or kidney cancer.

This clone was observed a single time. The rearrangement links TRBV28 to TRBJ1-5; a possible D gene is TRBD1 (6 bases). The V gene's germline CDR1 is MDHEN and CDR2 SYDVKM. Deletions cut 6 bases from V and 0 bases from J, with 12 bases between. The length of the CDR3 is 15 residues. The CDR3 DNA reads as TGTGCCAGCAGCCTAGGACAGCTTAGCAATCAGCCCCAGCATTTT. Protein sequence: CASSLGQLSNQPQHF.

This chain connects TRBV5-1 to TRBJ2-5, with D possibly being TRBD1 (5 bases). Trimming removed 0 bases from V and 5 bases from J, with 8 bases in between. There are 13 residues in the CDR3. The germline gives CDR1 SGHRS, CDR2 YFSETQ. The chain's CDR3 is CASSLVGRETQYF. CDR3 coding DNA: TGCGCCAGCAGCTTGGTGGGGCGGGAGACCCAGTACTTC.

This chain joins TRBV5-6 and TRBJ2-1; 8 positions agree with TRBD2. The CDR3 has 14 amino acids. Germline lookup yields CDR1 SGHDT and CDR2 YYEEEE. V lost 0 bases, J lost 6 bases, and 2 bases stayed unmatched. The CDR3 loop reads CASSLELAGNEQFF. CDR3 nucleotide sequence: TGTGCCAGCAGCTTGGAGCTAGCGGGCAATGAGCAGTTCTTC.

The rearrangement uses TRBV28 and TRBJ2-1, with TRBD2 matching over 7 bases. This CDR3 region has 13 residues. Germline-derived CDR1 and CDR2 are MDHEN and SYDVKM. V was pared by 4 bases and J by 4 bases, with 1 base of the junction left unmatched. The CDR3 region has the DNA TGTGCCAGCAGTTGGACTAGTTACAATGAGCAGTTCTTC. Translating gives CASSWTSYNEQFF.

CDR3 region: CASSPAEGAAEAFF. The DNA of the CDR3 is TGTGCCAGTAGCCCCGCGGAGGGGGCAGCTGAAGCTTTCTTT. The J gene is TRBJ1-1, the V gene TRBV19, with 7 positions matching TRBD1. CDR3 size: 14 residues. Germline V gives CDR1 LNHDA, CDR2 SQIVND (reference sequence). Germline trimming cut 6 bases from V and 6 bases from J; bases unmatched to any gene: 10.

The V and J genes are TRBV28 and TRBJ2-2, with D tentatively TRBD1 (6 bases). CDR3 size: 14 residues. Trimming removed 5 bases at V and 4 bases at J, with 11 bases between. Germline values: CDR1 MDHEN, CDR2 SYDVKM. The CDR3 DNA reads TGTGCCAGCAGTCCAGAGGGGGTCACCGGGGAGCTGTTTTTT. Protein sequence: CASSPEGVTGELFF.

The J gene is TRBJ1-1, the V gene TRBV27; 7 nucleotides match TRBD1. The trim removed 9 bases at V and 5 bases at J, leaving 9 bases unmatched. There are 13 residues in the CDR3. Per the germline V gene, CDR1 is MNHEY and CDR2 is SMNVEV (reference sequence). CDR3 loop: CARIGDRRTEAFF. The DNA of the CDR3 is TGTGCCAGGATAGGGGACAGAAGAACTGAAGCTTTCTTT.

V gene TRBV27 combines with J gene TRBJ2-4; D might be TRBD2 (6 bases). Germline V gives CDR1 MNHEY, CDR2 SMNVEV (reference sequence). The CDR3 has 16 amino acids. Between the trimmed V and J ends, which lost 1 base and 0 bases, there was a span of 10 bases. CDR3 sequence reads: CASSLLGGLAKNIQYF. The CDR3 DNA reads as TGTGCCAGCAGTTTATTGGGAGGACTAGCCAAAAACATTCAGTACTTC.

This rearrangement joins TRBV6-1 to TRBJ1-5, with D unresolved. Germline lookup yields CDR1 MNHNS and CDR2 SASEGT. This CDR3 contains 13 residues. V lost 2 bases, J lost 5 bases, and 7 bases lay in between. The CDR3 nucleotides are TGTGCCAGCAGTGAATGGTTTTATCAGCCCCAGCATTTT. It specifies CASSEWFYQPQHF.

This CDR3 reads CASSFGAGGEQYF. The CDR3 DNA is TGTGCCAGCAGTTTTGGGGCGGGGGGCGAGCAGTACTTC. V is TRBV28 and J is TRBJ2-7, with 8 nucleotides matching TRBD2. J was trimmed by 6 bases and V by 3 bases; bases with no gene match: 4. This CDR3 is 13 amino acids long. The germline V gene has CDR1 MDHEN and CDR2 SYDVKM.

The CDR3 DNA is TGTGCCAGCACGGGCCTCGGAGGCACCGGGGAGCTGTTTTTT. Protein product: CASTGLGGTGELFF. The chain uses TRBV9 and TRBJ2-2, with D possibly TRBD2 on 5 matching bases. Germline CDR1 SGDLS, CDR2 YYNGEE. V gave up 6 bases and J gave up 4 bases, with 13 bases separating them. The CDR3 is 14 residues long.

This chain joins TRBV21-1 and TRBJ1-4. TRBV21-1 is shown as a pseudogene. This CDR3 region has 15 residues. The CDR3 coding sequence is TGTGCCAGCAGCAAAGGTGGCGCAGCTAATGAAAAACTGTTTTTT. This codes for CASSKGGAANEKLFF.

Worth noting for this clone: This same CDR3 is encoded by further DNA sequences in the sample. The J gene is TRBJ2-1, the V gene TRBV7-8; 12 bases match TRBD2. CDR3 length equals 15 residues. With 6 bases clipped from V and 6 bases from J, the junction kept 6 bases outside the gene matches. Germline V lookup: CDR1 SGHVS, CDR2 FQNEAQ. CDR3 region: CASSDLAGGGNEQFF. CDR3 bases: TGTGCCAGCAGTGACCTAGCGGGAGGGGGCAATGAGCAGTTCTTC. The full variable domain, completed using reference TRBV7-8 and TRBJ2-1, is GAGVSQSPRYKVAKRGQDVALRCDPISGHVSLFWYQQALGQGPEFLTYFQNEAQLDKSGLPSDRFFAERPEGSVSTLKIQRTQQEDSAVYLCASSDLAGGGNEQFFGPGTRLTVL.

The CDR3 sequence: CASSPERDRGHEQYF. The CDR3 bases are TGTGCCAGCAGCCCTGAGAGGGACAGGGGCCACGAGCAGTACTTC. The gene calls are TRBV9 and TRBJ2-7; 10 bases align to TRBD1. CDR1 is SGDLS and CDR2 is YYNGEE in the germline V gene. With 4 bases clipped from V and 5 bases from J, the junction kept 9 bases outside the gene matches. CDR3 size: 15 residues.

CDR3 sequence (DNA): TGTGCCAGCAGCTCGGGACTAGCGGGATGGAGCTCCTACGAGCAGTACTTC. It encodes CASSSGLAGWSSYEQYF. J is TRBJ2-7 and V is TRBV13; 13 bases align to TRBD2. The CDR3 loop spans 17 amino acids. With V trimmed by 4 bases and J by 0 bases, 6 bases remained unmatched. CDR1 is PRHDT, CDR2 FYEKMQ, per germline (reference sequence).

The CDR3 DNA follows: TGTGCCAGCAGTACACATAGCGGGAGGGCCGGGAATGAGCAGTTCTTC. It specifies CASSTHSGRAGNEQFF. This rearrangement joins TRBV2 to TRBJ2-1; TRBD2 agrees at 11 bases. This CDR3 is 16 amino acids long. The V gene's germline CDR1 is SNHLY and CDR2 FYNNEI. The V and J ends lost 5 bases and 7 bases, in that order; junction bases with no gene match: 10.

This rearrangement joins TRBV14 to TRBJ2-1; the D is unclear. V lost 0 bases to trimming and J lost 1 base, with 4 bases between them. CDR3 length: 14 residues. CDR1 and CDR2 (germline): SGHDN, FVKESK. The CDR3 bases are TGTGCCAGCAGCCAAGAGGGATCCTACAATGAGCAGTTCTTC. Its protein product is CASSQEGSYNEQFF. The whole variable domain, filled in from reference TRBV14 and TRBJ2-1, reads EAGVTQFPSHSVIEKGQTVTLRCDPISGHDNLYWYRRVMGKEIKFLLHFVKESKQDESGMPNNRFLAERTGGTYSTLKVQPAELEDSGVYFCASSQEGSYNEQFFGPGTRLTVL.

This clone was seen a few times. V gene TRBV19 combines with J gene TRBJ2-6; a possible D gene is TRBD2 (6 bases). In germline, CDR1 is LNHDA, CDR2 SQIVND (reference sequence). Trimming shortened V by 9 bases and J by 1 base, and 10 bases separated the two germline ends. The CDR3 totals 14 residues. CDR3 sequence (DNA): TGTGCCAGCCGTGCGGGATCTGGGGCCAACGTCCTGACTTTC. It translates to CASRAGSGANVLTF.

The rearrangement joins TRBV13 to TRBJ2-1; D not certain. V dropped 0 bases and J dropped 10 bases, with 1 base sitting between them. From germline, CDR1 is PRHDT and CDR2 FYEKMQ (reference sequence). This CDR3 is 10 amino acids long. CDR3 amino acids: CASSLGEQFF. Written as DNA, the CDR3 is TGTGCCAGCAGCTTAGGCGAGCAGTTCTTC. Combining the CDR3 with reference TRBV13 and TRBJ2-1 gives the whole variable domain AAGVIQSPRHLIKEKRETATLKCYPIPRHDTVYWYQQGPGQDPQFLISFYEKMQSDKGSIPDRFSAQQFSDYHSELNMSSLELGDSALYFCASSLGEQFFGPGTRLTVL.

This clone was detected only once. This chain links TRBV11-2 with TRBJ2-3; D not certain. Germline CDR1 and CDR2: SGHAT and FQNNGV. V was cut by 1 base and J by 4 bases, with 9 bases left in between. This CDR3 spans 14 amino acids. The CDR3 sequence: CASSLGASSDTQYF. CDR3 DNA sequence: TGTGCCAGCAGCTTAGGGGCCAGTTCAGATACGCAGTATTTT.

V is TRBV9 and J is TRBJ2-1, with TRBD1 as a possible D gene (7 bases). V gave up 0 bases and J gave up 4 bases, with 20 bases separating them. The CDR3 extends over 18 amino acids. Germline loops: CDR1 SGDLS, CDR2 YYNGEE. The CDR3 loop is CASSVDVEGARGYNEQFF. In DNA form, the CDR3 reads TGTGCCAGCAGCGTAGACGTCGAGGGGGCGCGGGGATACAATGAGCAGTTCTTC.

This chain uses TRBV4-3 with TRBJ2-3; 13 bases line up with TRBD2. The J segment lost 2 bases and the V segment lost 3 bases, leaving 5 bases of the junction unmatched. The length of the CDR3 is 17 residues. Germline assignment: CDR1 LGHNA and CDR2 YSLEER. The CDR3 coding sequence is TGCGCCAGCAGCCACCGGGGACTAGCGGGAATCACAGATACGCAGTATTTT. Translation gives CASSHRGLAGITDTQYF.

This sequence joins TRBV28 and TRBJ2-3, with 9 bases that match TRBD2. Germline V gene sequence: CDR1 MDHEN, CDR2 SYDVKM. This CDR3 has 18 amino acids. V shed 5 bases, J shed 5 bases, and the junction held 17 bases outside the gene matches. The CDR3 sequence is CASSPSTSGPTGVDTQYF. CDR3 sequence (DNA): TGTGCCAGCAGTCCATCGACTAGCGGTCCCACCGGGGTAGATACGCAGTATTTT.

The chain is built from TRBV10-3 and TRBJ2-3; 14 positions match TRBD2. Germline lookup yields CDR1 ENHRY and CDR2 SYGVKD. Germline trimming cut 3 bases from V and 1 base from J; bases unmatched to any gene: 12. The CDR3 has 20 residues. The CDR3 DNA sequence: TGTGCCATCAGTGACGGATTTGGGACTAGCGGGAGTCGGGGCACAGATACGCAGTATTTT. Protein: CAISDGFGTSGSRGTDTQYF.

The chain recombines TRBV27 with TRBJ1-1, with D possibly being TRBD1 (5 bases). Germline loops: CDR1 MNHEY, CDR2 SMNVEV (reference sequence). Trimming left V 10 bases short and J 4 bases short, with 10 bases between. CDR3 size: 11 residues. The CDR3 spells CATLGGTEAFF. CDR3 bases: TGTGCCACACTCGGGGGCACTGAAGCTTTCTTT.

The chain joins TRBV15 to TRBJ2-1; D may be TRBD2 (6 bases). CDR1 is LNHNV, CDR2 YYDKDF, per germline (reference sequence). Trimming shortened V by 5 bases and J by 5 bases, and 19 bases separated the two germline ends. This CDR3 is built from 16 residues. The CDR3 DNA sequence: TGTGCCACCAGCTCCCGGGACTTGGACGGGAACAATGAGCAGTTCTTC. Translated, it gives CATSSRDLDGNNEQFF.

This clone has only one observation. V is TRBV7-9 and J is TRBJ2-1, with D uncertain. V lost 5 bases to trimming and J lost 6 bases, with 20 bases between them. In germline, CDR1 is SEHNR, CDR2 FQNEAQ (reference sequence). This CDR3 is 16 amino acids long. The CDR3 DNA is TGTGCCAGCAGCCCCGTCTGGTCCCGTACCCGCAATGAGCAGTTCTTC. This sequence encodes CASSPVWSRTRNEQFF.

V usage is TRBV2 and J usage is TRBJ2-7; 7 bases line up with TRBD1. The CDR3 spans 17 residues. The junction had 13 bases not matched to a gene; V was cut back by 5 bases and J by 0 bases. CDR1 and CDR2 from the germline V gene are SNHLY and FYNNEI. CDR3 bases: TGTGCCAGCAGTTGGGACAGCAGCTTCACCTTCTCCTACGAGCAGTACTTC. Its protein is CASSWDSSFTFSYEQYF.

The V and J genes are TRBV29-1 and TRBJ2-7; 8 nucleotides agree with TRBD1. Per germline, CDR1 SQVTM and CDR2 ANQGSEA. The CDR3 has 15 residues. V shed 0 bases, J shed 0 bases, and the junction held 4 bases outside the gene matches. CDR3 in DNA: TGCAGCGTTGAAGAGCCAGGGGGCCCCTCCTACGAGCAGTACTTC. Translated: CSVEEPGGPSYEQYF.

V is TRBV30 and J is TRBJ2-3, with a possible D match to TRBD2 (5 bases). Trimming took off 8 bases at V and 11 bases at J, with 14 bases between the two ends. CDR1 is GTSNPN, CDR2 SVGIG, per germline (reference sequence). The CDR3 length is 10 residues. The CDR3 here is CALSGYGQYF. The CDR3 DNA reads TGTGCCCTTTCGGGGTATGGGCAGTATTTT.